This T cell receptor beta chain was identified in a study of blood T cell repertoires in COVID-19. What the recovered Cohort 3 donors had was two negative PCRs, clearance, or symptom resolution. Authors' processing steps: Scientists estimated how many nucleated cells there were by amplifying reference gene primers. Using immunoSEQ multiplex PCR, the repertoire was profiled, and TCRdb retains in-frame clones only, with some absent. Clone size and V and J calls were adopted from that table, with D and trimming inferred from the DNA. The sample lists 150,000 to 200,000 clones, around four fifths seen once, with roughly 13% in the top ten. This CDR3 has 15 amino acids. CDR1 and CDR2 from the germline V gene are WSHSY and SAAADI. V shed 3 bases and J shed 2 bases, with 11 bases lying between them.

The sample was PBMCs or T cells enriched from blood (not recorded which). The sequence was collected from a woman aged 55-69 years who had recovered from COVID-19. This chain links TRBV10-2 with TRBJ2-1, with a weak D call TRBD2 (5 bases). The CDR3, as DNA: TGCGCCAGCAGTGAAGTCAGACTAACCTACAATGAGCAGTTCTTC. Residues: CASSEVRLTYNEQFF.